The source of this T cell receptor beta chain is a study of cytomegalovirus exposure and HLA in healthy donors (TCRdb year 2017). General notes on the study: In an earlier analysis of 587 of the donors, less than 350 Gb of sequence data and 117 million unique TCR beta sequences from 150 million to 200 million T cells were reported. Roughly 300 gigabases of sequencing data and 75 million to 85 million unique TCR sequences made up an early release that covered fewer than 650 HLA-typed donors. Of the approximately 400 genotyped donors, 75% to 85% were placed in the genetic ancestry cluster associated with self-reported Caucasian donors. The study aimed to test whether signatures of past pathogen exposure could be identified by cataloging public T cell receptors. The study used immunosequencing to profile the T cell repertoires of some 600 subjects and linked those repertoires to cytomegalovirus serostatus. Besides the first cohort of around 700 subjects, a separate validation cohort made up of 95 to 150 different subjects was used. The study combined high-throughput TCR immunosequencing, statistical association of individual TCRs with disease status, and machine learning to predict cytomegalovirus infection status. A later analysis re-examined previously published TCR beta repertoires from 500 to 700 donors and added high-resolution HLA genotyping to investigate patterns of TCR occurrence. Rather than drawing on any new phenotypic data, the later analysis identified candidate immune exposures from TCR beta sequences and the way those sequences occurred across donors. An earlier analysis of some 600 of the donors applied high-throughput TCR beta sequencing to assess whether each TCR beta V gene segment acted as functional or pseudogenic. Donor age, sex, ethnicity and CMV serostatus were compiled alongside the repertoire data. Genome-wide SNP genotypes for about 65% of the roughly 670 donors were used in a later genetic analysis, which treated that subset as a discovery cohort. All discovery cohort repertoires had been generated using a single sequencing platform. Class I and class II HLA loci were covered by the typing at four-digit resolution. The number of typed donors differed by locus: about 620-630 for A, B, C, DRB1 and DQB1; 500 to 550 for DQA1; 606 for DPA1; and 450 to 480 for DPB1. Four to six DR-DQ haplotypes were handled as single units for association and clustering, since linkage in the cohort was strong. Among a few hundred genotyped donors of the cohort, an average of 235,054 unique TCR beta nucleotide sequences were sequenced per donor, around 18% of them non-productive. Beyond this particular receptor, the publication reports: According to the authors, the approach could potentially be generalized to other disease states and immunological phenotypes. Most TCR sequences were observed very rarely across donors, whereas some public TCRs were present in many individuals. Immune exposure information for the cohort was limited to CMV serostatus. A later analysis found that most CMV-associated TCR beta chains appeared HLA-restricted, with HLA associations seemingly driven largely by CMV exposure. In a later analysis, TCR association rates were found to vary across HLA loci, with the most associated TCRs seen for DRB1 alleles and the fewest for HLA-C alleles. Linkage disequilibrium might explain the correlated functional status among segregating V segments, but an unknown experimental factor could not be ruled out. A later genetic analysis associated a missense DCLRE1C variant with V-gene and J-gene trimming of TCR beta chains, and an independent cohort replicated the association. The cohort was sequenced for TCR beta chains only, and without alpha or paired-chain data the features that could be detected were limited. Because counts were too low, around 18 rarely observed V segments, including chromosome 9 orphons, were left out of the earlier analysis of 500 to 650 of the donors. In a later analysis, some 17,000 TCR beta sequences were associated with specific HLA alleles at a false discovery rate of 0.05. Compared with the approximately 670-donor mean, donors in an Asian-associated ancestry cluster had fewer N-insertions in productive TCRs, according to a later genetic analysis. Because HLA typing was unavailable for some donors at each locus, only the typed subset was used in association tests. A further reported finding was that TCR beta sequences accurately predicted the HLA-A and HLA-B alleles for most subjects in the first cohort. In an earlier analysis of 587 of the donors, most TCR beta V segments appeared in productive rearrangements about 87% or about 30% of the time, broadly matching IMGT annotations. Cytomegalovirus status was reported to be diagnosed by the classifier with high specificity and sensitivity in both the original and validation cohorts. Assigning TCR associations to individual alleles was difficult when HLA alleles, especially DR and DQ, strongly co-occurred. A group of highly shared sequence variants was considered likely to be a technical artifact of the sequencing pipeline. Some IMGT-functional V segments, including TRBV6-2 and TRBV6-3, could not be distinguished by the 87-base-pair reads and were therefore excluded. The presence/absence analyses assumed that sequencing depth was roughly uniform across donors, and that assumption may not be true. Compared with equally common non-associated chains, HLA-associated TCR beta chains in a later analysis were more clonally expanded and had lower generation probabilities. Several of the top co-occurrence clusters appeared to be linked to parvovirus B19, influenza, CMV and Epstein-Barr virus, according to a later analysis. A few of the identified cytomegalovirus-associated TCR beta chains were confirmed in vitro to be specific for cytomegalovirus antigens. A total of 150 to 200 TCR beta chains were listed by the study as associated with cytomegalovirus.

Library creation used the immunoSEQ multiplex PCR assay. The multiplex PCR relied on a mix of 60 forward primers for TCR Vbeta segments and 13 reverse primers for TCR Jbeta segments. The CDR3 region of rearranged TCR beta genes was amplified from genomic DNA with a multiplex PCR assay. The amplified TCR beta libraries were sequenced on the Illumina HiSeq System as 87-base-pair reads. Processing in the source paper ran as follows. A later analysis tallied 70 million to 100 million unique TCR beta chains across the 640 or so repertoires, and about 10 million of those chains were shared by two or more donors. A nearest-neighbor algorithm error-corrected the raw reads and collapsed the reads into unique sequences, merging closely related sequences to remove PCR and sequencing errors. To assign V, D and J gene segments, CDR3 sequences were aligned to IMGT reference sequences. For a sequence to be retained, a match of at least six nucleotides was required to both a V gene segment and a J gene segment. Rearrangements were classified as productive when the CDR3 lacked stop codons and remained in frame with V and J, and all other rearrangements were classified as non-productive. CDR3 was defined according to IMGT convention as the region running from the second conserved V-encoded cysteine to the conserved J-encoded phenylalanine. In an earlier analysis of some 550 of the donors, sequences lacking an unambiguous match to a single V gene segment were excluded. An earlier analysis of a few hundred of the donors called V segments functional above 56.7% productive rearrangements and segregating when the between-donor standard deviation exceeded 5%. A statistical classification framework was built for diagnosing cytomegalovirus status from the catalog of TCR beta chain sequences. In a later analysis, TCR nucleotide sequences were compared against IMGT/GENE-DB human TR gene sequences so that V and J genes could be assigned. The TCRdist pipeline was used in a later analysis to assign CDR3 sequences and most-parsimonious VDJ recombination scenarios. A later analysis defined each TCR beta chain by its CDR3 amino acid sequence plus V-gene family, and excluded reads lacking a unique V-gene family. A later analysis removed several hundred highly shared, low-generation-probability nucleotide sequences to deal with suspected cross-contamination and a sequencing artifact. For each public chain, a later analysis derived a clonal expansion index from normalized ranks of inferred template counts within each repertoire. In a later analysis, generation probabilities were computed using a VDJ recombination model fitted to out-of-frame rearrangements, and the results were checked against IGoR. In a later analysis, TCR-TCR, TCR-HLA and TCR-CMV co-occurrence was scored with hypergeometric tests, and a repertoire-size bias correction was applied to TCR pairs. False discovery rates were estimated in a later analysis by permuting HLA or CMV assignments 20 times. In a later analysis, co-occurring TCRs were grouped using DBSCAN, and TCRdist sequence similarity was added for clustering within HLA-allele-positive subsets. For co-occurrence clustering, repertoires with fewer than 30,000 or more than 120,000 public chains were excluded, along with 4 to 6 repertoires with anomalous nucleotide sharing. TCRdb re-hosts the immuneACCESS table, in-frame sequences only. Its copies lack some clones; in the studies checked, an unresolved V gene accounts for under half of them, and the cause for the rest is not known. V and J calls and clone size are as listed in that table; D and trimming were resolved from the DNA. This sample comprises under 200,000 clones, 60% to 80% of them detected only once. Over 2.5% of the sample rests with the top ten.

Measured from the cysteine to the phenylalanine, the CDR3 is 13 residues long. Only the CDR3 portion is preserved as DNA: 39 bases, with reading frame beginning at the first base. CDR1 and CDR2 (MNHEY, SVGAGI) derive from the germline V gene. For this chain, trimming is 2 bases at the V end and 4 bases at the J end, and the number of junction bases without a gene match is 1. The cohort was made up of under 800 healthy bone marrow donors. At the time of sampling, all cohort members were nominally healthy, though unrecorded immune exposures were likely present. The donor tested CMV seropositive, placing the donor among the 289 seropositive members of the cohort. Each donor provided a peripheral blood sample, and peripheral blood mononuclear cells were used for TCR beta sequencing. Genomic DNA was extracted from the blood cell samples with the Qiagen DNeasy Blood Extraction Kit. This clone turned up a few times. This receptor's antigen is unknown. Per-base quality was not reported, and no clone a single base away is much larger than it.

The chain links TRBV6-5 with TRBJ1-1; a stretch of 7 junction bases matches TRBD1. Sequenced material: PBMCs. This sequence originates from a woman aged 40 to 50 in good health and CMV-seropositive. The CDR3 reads CASSYHRGTEAFF. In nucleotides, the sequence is TGTGCCAGCAGTTACCACAGGGGCACTGAAGCTTTCTTT.